The 32 T cell receptor beta chains listed next were all sequenced from one sample in a study of shared clonotypes between healthy human individuals. Sequencing was performed with immunoSEQ multiplex PCR; in TCRdb, only in-frame clones are kept and a portion is missing. The sample records fewer than 600,000 clones, around 78% being singletons. The sequenced sample consisted of PBMCs. Every receptor here comes from a middle-aged woman in good health. Some clones in this sample may be carry-over from other donors' samples.

J is TRBJ2-5 and V is TRBV7-5; the D call in the table, TRBD2, was not verified against the DNA. TRBV7-5 is flagged as a pseudogene. This CDR3 comprises 9 residues. The CDR3 region has the DNA TGTGCTAGTCAAGAGACCCAGTACTTC. Translating gives CASQETQYF.

This clone was counted a few times. The gene calls are TRBV9 and TRBJ1-2, with no clear D. V lost 2 bases, J lost 2 bases, and 22 bases lay in between. The CDR3 length is 18 residues. Per germline, CDR1 SGDLS and CDR2 YYNGEE. The CDR3 nucleotides are TGTGCCAGCAGCGTGGACCCTCAATGGGGTGAGGGAAACTATGGCTACACCTTC. Translating it yields CASSVDPQWGEGNYGYTF.

The J gene is TRBJ2-7, the V gene TRBV29-1; 7 bases align to TRBD2. The V and J ends lost 5 bases and 3 bases, in that order; junction bases with no gene match: 7. The CDR3 loop spans 13 amino acids. Germline V gene data show CDR1 as SQVTM and CDR2 as ANQGSEA. The CDR3 sequence: CSVISGPGYEQYF. The DNA of the CDR3 is TGCAGCGTTATTAGCGGGCCAGGCTACGAGCAGTACTTC.

This chain's CDR3 is CASSLGTANYGYTF. CDR3 DNA: TGTGCCAGCAGTTTAGGGACAGCTAACTATGGCTACACCTTC. The rearrangement joins TRBV27 to TRBJ1-2, with 7 bases fitting TRBD1. Losses at the gene ends were 2 bases for V and 0 bases for J; bases not matched to a gene: 0. CDR3 length equals 14 residues. Germline V gene data show CDR1 as MNHEY and CDR2 as SMNVEV (reference sequence).

This chain uses TRBV5-6 with TRBJ2-7, with a possible D match to TRBD1 (5 bases). The germline V and J ends were trimmed by 3 bases and 7 bases, with 11 bases remaining between them. The germline V gene encodes CDR1 SGHDT and CDR2 YYEEEE. There are 12 residues in the CDR3. CDR3 coding DNA: TGTGCCAGCAGCTCTTACCAGGGTGAGCAGTACTTC. Amino acid sequence: CASSSYQGEQYF.

The chain has TRBV4-1 and TRBJ1-1; no firm D call. The CDR3 has 13 residues. Trimming took 4 bases from V and 1 from J, leaving 7 bases between them. Germline loops: CDR1 MGHRA, CDR2 YSYEKL. This chain's CDR3 is CASSPFRNTEAFF. CDR3 bases: TGCGCCAGCAGCCCGTTTAGGAACACTGAAGCTTTCTTT.

The chain is built from TRBV10-2 and TRBJ2-3; 7 nucleotides align to TRBD2. J gave up 6 bases and V 6 bases, and 15 bases lay outside the gene matches. The germline gives CDR1 WSHSY, CDR2 SAAADI. This CDR3 is 16 amino acids long. CDR3 amino acids: CASRLSGDGSLDTQYF. The CDR3 DNA sequence: TGCGCCAGCAGGCTCAGCGGGGATGGTAGTTTGGATACGCAGTATTTT.

The gene calls are TRBV18 and TRBJ2-5; 8 bases agree with TRBD1. The CDR3 runs 14 residues. V lost 4 bases and J lost 2; bases outside the gene matches: 3. Per the germline V gene, CDR1 is KGHSH and CDR2 is LQKENI. The CDR3 bases are TGTGCCAGCTCACGCAACAGGGGGCAAGAGACCCAGTACTTC. Protein product: CASSRNRGQETQYF.

The chain recombines TRBV5-6 with TRBJ2-3, with 8 bases identical to TRBD2. Germline trimming cut 2 bases from V and 5 bases from J; bases unmatched to any gene: 7. The CDR3 runs 15 residues. In germline, CDR1 is SGHDT, CDR2 YYEEEE. CDR3 coding DNA: TGTGCCAGCAGCTTTCCAGCGGGAGCCGTAGATACGCAGTATTTT. Residues: CASSFPAGAVDTQYF.

V is TRBV6-1 and J is TRBJ2-1; tentatively, D is TRBD1 or TRBD2 (5 bases each). V was cut by 7 bases and J by 0 bases, with 10 bases left in between. Germline CDR1 MNHNS, CDR2 SASEGT. The CDR3 length is 14 residues. The CDR3 spells CASIPGTSYNEQFF. The CDR3 coding sequence is TGTGCCAGCATTCCCGGGACCTCCTACAATGAGCAGTTCTTC.

V gene TRBV10-1 combines with J gene TRBJ2-2, with 10 positions matching TRBD2. CDR1 WNHNN and CDR2 SYGVQD come from the germline V gene (reference sequence). The CDR3 loop spans 13 amino acids. V was pared by 8 bases and J by 5 bases, with 2 bases of the junction left unmatched. The CDR3 region is CASATSGTGELFF. The CDR3 nucleotides read TGCGCCAGCGCGACTAGCGGGACCGGGGAGCTGTTTTTT.

The chain is built from TRBV5-1 and TRBJ2-3; 10 bases line up with TRBD2. CDR1 and CDR2 (germline): SGHRS, YFSETQ. V gave up 0 bases and J gave up 4 bases; unmatched junction bases: 5. The CDR3 has 16 residues. The DNA of the CDR3 is TGCGCCAGCAGCTTGGGTGGTAGCGGGAGGTCAGATACGCAGTATTTT. It translates to CASSLGGSGRSDTQYF.

DNA of the CDR3: TGTGCCAGCAGCTTCCAGGGGTCCTTGAACTATGGCTACACCTTC. It yields the protein CASSFQGSLNYGYTF. V is TRBV7-9 and J is TRBJ1-2, with D perhaps TRBD1 (6 bases). Germline CDR1 SEHNR, CDR2 FQNEAQ (reference sequence). The CDR3 has 15 residues. V was trimmed by 3 bases and J by 2 bases, leaving 13 bases between them.

The chain links TRBV7-8 to TRBJ2-7; D gene uncertain. CDR3 length equals 13 residues. The germline V gene encodes CDR1 SGHVS and CDR2 FQNEAQ. V lost 5 bases and J lost 1, with 9 bases in between. The DNA for the CDR3 is TGTGCCAGCAGCCCAGGATTGTCCTACGAGCAGTACTTC. Its protein product is CASSPGLSYEQYF. The full variable domain, completed using reference TRBV7-8 and TRBJ2-7, is GAGVSQSPRYKVAKRGQDVALRCDPISGHVSLFWYQQALGQGPEFLTYFQNEAQLDKSGLPSDRFFAERPEGSVSTLKIQRTQQEDSAVYLCASSPGLSYEQYFGPGTRLTVT.

This rearrangement joins TRBV5-1 to TRBJ2-1, with 9 positions matching TRBD1. With 4 bases clipped from V and 6 bases from J, the junction kept 11 bases outside the gene matches. Per germline, CDR1 SGHRS and CDR2 YFSETQ. The CDR3 extends over 16 amino acids. CDR3 sequence reads: CASSPYPGQGSNEQFF. The DNA of the CDR3 is TGCGCCAGCAGCCCCTATCCGGGACAGGGATCCAATGAGCAGTTCTTC.

The chain joins TRBV19 to TRBJ2-1, with D possibly TRBD2 on 5 matching bases. CDR3 length: 15 residues. The germline V gene encodes CDR1 LNHDA and CDR2 SQIVND (reference sequence). Trimming took 5 bases from V and 2 from J, leaving 13 bases between them. CDR3 bases: TGTGCCAGTAGTGCAAGCGGAGAGGCCTACAATGAGCAGTTCTTC. Amino acids: CASSASGEAYNEQFF.

A word on this clone: A much bigger clone sits one base away, suggesting this may be a read error. The chain has TRBV11-2 and TRBJ2-5; 11 bases agree with TRBD2. Per the germline V gene, CDR1 is SGHAT and CDR2 is FQNNGV. The V and J ends lost 5 bases and 4 bases, in that order; junction bases with no gene match: 9. This CDR3 region has 16 residues. CDR3 DNA sequence: TGTGCCAGCAGCCCGAGACTAGCGGGACAGGGAGAGACCCAGTACTTC. This translates into CASSPRLAGQGETQYF.

This chain uses TRBV6-4 with TRBJ2-3; D could derive from TRBD1 or TRBD2 (5 bases each). The V end was cut by 0 bases, the J end by 0 bases, with 7 bases between. CDR3 length equals 15 residues. Germline V gives CDR1 MRHNA, CDR2 SNTAGT. The CDR3 DNA sequence: TGTGCCAGCAGTGACTCAGAGGGGAGCACAGATACGCAGTATTTT. It is translated as CASSDSEGSTDTQYF.

J is TRBJ2-1 and V is TRBV10-2; D not certain. This CDR3 is 13 amino acids long. CDR1 WSHSY and CDR2 SAAADI come from the germline V gene. V was trimmed by 0 bases and J by 5 bases, leaving 5 bases between them. DNA for the CDR3: TGCGCCAGCAGTGAGTCAACAGACAATGAGCAGTTCTTC. Translating it yields CASSESTDNEQFF.

The table lists this clone with many counts. This chain connects TRBV9 to TRBJ2-2; 8 bases line up with TRBD1. Germline V CDR1 and CDR2: SGDLS, YYNGEE. Unmatched junction bases numbered 3, after V lost 4 bases and J lost 7 bases. The CDR3 is 13 residues long. The DNA for the CDR3 is TGTGCCAGCAGCCCCAGGGGGCGCGGGGAGCTGTTTTTT. Residues: CASSPRGRGELFF.

This clone was observed a single time. Additional DNA sequences in this sample encode the identical CDR3. V and J are TRBV18 and TRBJ1-2; TRBD1 might be the D (6 bases). CDR3 length equals 13 residues. The ends were cut back, 3 bases at V and 4 bases at J, with 9 bases in the middle. Germline loops: CDR1 KGHSH, CDR2 LQKENI. CDR3 protein: CASSPPGVYGYTF. Here the CDR3 DNA reads TGTGCCAGCTCACCCCCAGGGGTCTATGGCTACACCTTC.

Notes on this clone: Other DNA sequences in the same sample also yield this CDR3. V is TRBV9 and J is TRBJ2-1, with no clear D. The germline gives CDR1 SGDLS, CDR2 YYNGEE. The CDR3 runs to 12 residues. The V gene lost 0 bases and the J gene lost 4 bases, with 2 bases spanning the gap. CDR3 DNA sequence: TGTGCCAGCAGCGTAGGGTACAATGAGCAGTTCTTC. Residues: CASSVGYNEQFF.

The genes are TRBV11-1 and TRBJ2-1; 11 bases fit TRBD2. The CDR3 contains 15 residues. J gave up 4 bases and V 5 bases, and 4 bases lay outside the gene matches. Germline CDR1 SGHAT, CDR2 FQDESV (reference sequence). CDR3 protein: CASSTSGRFYNEQFF. CDR3 DNA: TGTGCCAGCAGCACTAGCGGGAGATTTTACAATGAGCAGTTCTTC.

This sequence joins TRBV19 and TRBJ1-2; no reliable D call. CDR3 length: 14 amino acids. Germline V gives CDR1 LNHDA, CDR2 SQIVND (reference sequence). Trimming cost V 6 bases and J 14 bases, with 25 bases left between them. Here the CDR3 DNA reads TGTGCCAGTAGCGGCAGGCAGCCCGCGACGCTAGTAACCTTC. Its protein product is CASSGRQPATLVTF. The full variable domain, rest sourced from reference TRBV19 and TRBJ1-2, is DGGITQSPKYLFRKEGQNVTLSCEQNLNHDAMYWYRQDPGQGLRLIYYSQIVNDFQKGDIAEGYSVSREKKESFPLTVTSAQKNPTAFYLCASSGRQPATLVTFGSGTRLTVV.

The CDR3 DNA is TGTGCCAGCAGCCAGGGGAGTACGAACACCGGGGAGCTGTTTTTT. It yields the protein CASSQGSTNTGELFF. The chain is built from TRBV14 and TRBJ2-2; weak D call: TRBD2 (5 bases). The V end lost 3 bases, the J end lost 0 bases, and 8 bases lay between the germline ends. Germline lookup yields CDR1 SGHDN and CDR2 FVKESK. CDR3 length equals 15 residues.

Details on this clone: The same CDR3 can be traced to other DNA sequences in this sample. This chain connects TRBV2 to TRBJ2-7; TRBD1 matches 7 bases. CDR1 is SNHLY and CDR2 is FYNNEI in the germline V gene. Germline trimming cut 2 bases from V and 2 bases from J; bases unmatched to any gene: 0. CDR3 size: 13 residues. The CDR3 sequence: CASSETGAYEQYF. For the CDR3, the DNA is TGTGCCAGCAGTGAAACAGGGGCCTACGAGCAGTACTTC.

As to this clone: A much larger clone lies one base from this, so it may be a read error. The V call is TRBV7-2, the J call TRBJ2-2, with D perhaps TRBD2 (5 bases). V was trimmed by 3 bases and J by 4 bases, leaving 15 bases between them. Germline V gives CDR1 SGHTA, CDR2 FQGNSA. This CDR3 region has 16 residues. The DNA of the CDR3 is TGTACCAGCAGCTTTTCCGGGGTTAAGTTCACCGGGGAGCTGTTTTTT. Protein: CTSSFSGVKFTGELFF.

J is TRBJ1-1 and V is TRBV9, with D tentatively TRBD1 (6 bases). V was pared by 4 bases and J by 3 bases, with 16 bases between. CDR1 and CDR2 from the germline V gene are SGDLS and YYNGEE. The CDR3 is 15 residues long. In DNA form, the CDR3 reads TGTGCCAGCAGCCCACTAGGGGGGGCCGACACTGAAGCTTTCTTT. This gives the protein CASSPLGGADTEAFF.

This clone was counted only a few times. V and J are TRBV19 and TRBJ1-5, with D perhaps matching TRBD1 (5 bases). V lost 7 bases and J lost 6, with 13 bases in between. The CDR3 is 13 amino acids. CDR1 and CDR2 from the germline V gene are LNHDA and SQIVND (reference sequence). The CDR3 DNA is TGTGCCAGTACCAGGGTGTATGGTCAGCCCCAGCATTTT. It translates to CASTRVYGQPQHF.

This clone was recorded once. Other DNA variants within this sample encode the same CDR3. The chain links TRBV28 to TRBJ1-5; a possible D gene is TRBD1 (6 bases). Trimming pared 3 bases from V and 1 base from J, leaving 10 bases between. The CDR3 covers 15 residues. Germline-derived CDR1 and CDR2 are MDHEN and SYDVKM. CDR3 loop: CASSFPGGSNQPQHF. The CDR3 nucleotides are TGTGCCAGCAGTTTTCCCGGGGGCAGCAATCAGCCCCAGCATTTT. Filled out from reference TRBV28 and TRBJ1-5, the complete variable domain reads DVKVTQSSRYLVKRTGEKVFLECVQDMDHENMFWYRQDPGLGLRLIYFSYDVKMKEKGDIPEGYSVSREKKERFSLILESASTNQTSMYLCASSFPGGSNQPQHFGDGTRLSIL.

This clone was seen a handful of times. The gene calls are TRBV2 and TRBJ1-3, with D perhaps matching TRBD1 (6 bases). V shed 6 bases and J shed 2 bases, with 14 bases lying between them. The CDR3 sequence is 15 residues long. Germline CDR1 is SNHLY and CDR2 is FYNNEI. For the CDR3, the DNA is TGTGCCAGCAGGCCGGGACATCAAGCTGGAAACACCATATATTTT. It yields the protein CASRPGHQAGNTIYF.

The table lists this clone with a count of one. The V call is TRBV11-2, the J call TRBJ2-3; 11 bases map to TRBD1. The CDR3 spans 16 residues. Unmatched junction bases numbered 10, after V lost 5 bases and J lost 6 bases. Germline V gene data show CDR1 as SGHAT and CDR2 as FQNNGV. The CDR3 loop reads CASSRVPGQGGDTQYF. CDR3 sequence (DNA): TGTGCCAGCAGCCGCGTACCGGGACAGGGGGGTGATACGCAGTATTTT.